The following is a T cell receptor (beta chain) sequence with its context. The data were taken from a study of cytomegalovirus exposure and HLA in healthy donors. The PCR ran on 60 Vbeta and 13 Jbeta primers. Assay used: immunoSEQ multiplex PCR; TCRdb lists only in-frame clones, some missing. The table has over 150,000 clones, roughly 80% seen once. This sequence originates from a man aged 50 to 60 in good health and CMV-seropositive. The sequenced sample was PBMCs.

CDR3 sequence (DNA): TGTGCCGCCGCGGGGCCCTATAATGAAAAACTGTTTTTT. Translation gives CAAAGPYNEKLFF. The chain joins TRBV19 to TRBJ1-4; a weak D match, TRBD1 (5 bases). V lost 11 bases, J lost 4 bases, and 14 bases lay in between. The CDR3 is 13 amino acids. Germline V gene sequence: CDR1 LNHDA, CDR2 SQIVND (reference sequence).